Detailed here is one T cell receptor (beta chain). Its antigen is not known. The V gene lost 8 bases and the J gene lost 1 base, with 8 bases spanning the gap. This CDR3 region has 12 residues. The germline V gene has CDR1 MNHEY and CDR2 SMNVEV (reference sequence). Produced via immunoSEQ multiplex PCR; TCRdb's table is partial and in-frame only. The data hold roughly 55,000 clones, with 89% observed a single time. These data originate in a study of T cell responses to AZD1222 COVID-19 vaccine. For the study at large: Pooled in the analysis were second doses at about 4 or about 12 weeks.

Study outcomes and limitations: Spike-specific TCR depth and breadth grew after two AZD1222 doses. Reportedly, nearly half the spike-specific TCRs target unmutated variant regions. Females made up more of the donors, who were largely white British, and clonal diversity may have come out too low.

The sequence came from an adult in good health. This chain joins TRBV27 and TRBJ2-5; D unresolved. Sequenced here: peripheral blood, sampled on day 0 of AZD1222 vaccination. CDR3 coding DNA: TGTGCCAGCGGGAAACTCCAAGAGACCCAGTACTTC. Its protein is CASGKLQETQYF.